This T cell receptor (beta chain) is drawn from a study of T cell responses to AZD1222 COVID-19 vaccine. Study-wide background: Pooling of second doses given at about 4 or about 12 weeks was done.

In regard to this clone: Its target is unknown.

TCRdb's copy holds only in-frame clones and misses some; the assay was immunoSEQ multiplex PCR. Of about 72,000 clones in the sample, over 75% were seen once. General study results and limits: The donor cohort was predominantly white British with a female majority, and clonal diversity may have been underestimated. The CD4 TCRs associated with vaccination extended across spike and predominated at 160-218 and 743-854. Only a handful of AZD1222 recipients were seropositive at baseline.

V was pared by 6 bases and J by 0 bases, with 8 bases of the junction left unmatched. Germline-derived CDR1 and CDR2 are SGHNT and YYREEE (reference sequence). This CDR3 is built from 16 residues. The clonotype was recovered from an adult in good health. V and J are TRBV5-4 and TRBJ2-1; 8 nucleotides match TRBD2. Here the sequenced sample was peripheral blood, taken on day 0 of AZD1222 vaccination. For the CDR3, the DNA is TGTGCCAGCATCGCGGGGGGCTCCAGCTCCTACAATGAGCAGTTCTTC. Translated, it gives CASIAGGSSSYNEQFF. Full variable domain (rest looked up from reference TRBV5-4 and TRBJ2-1): ETGVTQSPTHLIKTRGQQVTLRCSSQSGHNTVSWYQQALGQGPQFIFQYYREEENGRGNFPPRFSGLQFPNYSSELNVNALELDDSALYLCASIAGGSSSYNEQFFGPGTRLTVL.